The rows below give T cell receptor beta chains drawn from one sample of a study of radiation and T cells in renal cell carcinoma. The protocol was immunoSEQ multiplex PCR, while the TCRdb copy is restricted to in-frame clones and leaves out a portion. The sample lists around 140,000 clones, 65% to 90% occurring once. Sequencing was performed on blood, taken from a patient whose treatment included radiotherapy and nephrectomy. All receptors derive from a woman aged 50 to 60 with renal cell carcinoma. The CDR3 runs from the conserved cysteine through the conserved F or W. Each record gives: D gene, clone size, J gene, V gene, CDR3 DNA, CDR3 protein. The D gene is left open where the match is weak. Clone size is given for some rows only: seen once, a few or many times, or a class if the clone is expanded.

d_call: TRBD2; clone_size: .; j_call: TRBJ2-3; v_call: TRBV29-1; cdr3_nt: TGCAGCGTTGAAAGTAGCGGGGGGTTTGAAGATACGCAGTATTTT; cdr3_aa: CSVESSGGFEDTQYF
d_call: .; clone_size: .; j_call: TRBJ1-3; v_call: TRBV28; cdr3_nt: TGTGCCAGCAGTTTAAATTTGATCATCTCTGGAAACACCATATATTTT; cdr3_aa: CASSLNLIISGNTIYF
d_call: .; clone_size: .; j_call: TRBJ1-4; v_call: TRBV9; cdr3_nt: TGTGCCAGCACCTCGGGACTATCCGGGGAAAAACTGTTTTTT; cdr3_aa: CASTSGLSGEKLFF
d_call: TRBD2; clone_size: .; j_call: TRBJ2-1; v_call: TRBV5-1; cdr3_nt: TGCGCCAGCAGCTTAGCGGGAGGGACCTACAATGAGCAGTTCTTC; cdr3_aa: CASSLAGGTYNEQFF
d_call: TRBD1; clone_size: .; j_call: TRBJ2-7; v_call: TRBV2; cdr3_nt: TGTGCCATCTTGAACAGGGGGTTTTACGAGCAGTACTTC; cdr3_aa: CAILNRGFYEQYF
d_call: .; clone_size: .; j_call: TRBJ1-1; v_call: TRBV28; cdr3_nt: TGTGCCAGCAGTCCGGGAGGTCTGAACACTGAAGCTTTCTTT; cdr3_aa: CASSPGGLNTEAFF
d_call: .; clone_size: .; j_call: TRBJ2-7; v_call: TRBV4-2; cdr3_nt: TGTGCCAGCAGCCAAGATTTCGGCTACGAGCAGTACTTC; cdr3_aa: CASSQDFGYEQYF
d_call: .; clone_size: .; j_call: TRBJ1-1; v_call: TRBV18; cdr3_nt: TGTGCCAGCTCACGGGACACTGAAGCTTTCTTT; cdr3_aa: CASSRDTEAFF
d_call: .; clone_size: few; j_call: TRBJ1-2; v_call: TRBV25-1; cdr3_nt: TGTGCCAGCAGTGGTTCGGGAGCTAGGACCGGCTACACCTTC; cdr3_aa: CASSGSGARTGYTF
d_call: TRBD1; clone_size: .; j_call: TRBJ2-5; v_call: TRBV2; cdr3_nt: TGTGCCAGCAGGACAGGGGGCTGGGAGACCCAGTACTTC; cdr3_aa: CASRTGGWETQYF
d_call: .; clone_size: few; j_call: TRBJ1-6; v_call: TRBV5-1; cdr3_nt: TGCGCCAGCAGCCTCGATCGTAGAGGCAGTACTAATTCACCCCTCCACTTT; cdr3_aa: CASSLDRRGSTNSPLHF
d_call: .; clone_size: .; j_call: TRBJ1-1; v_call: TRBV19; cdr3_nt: TGTGCCAGTACCGTACCTGGGATGAACACTGAAGCTTTCTTT; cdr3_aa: CASTVPGMNTEAFF